This entry lists 5 T cell receptor beta chains sequenced from one sample in a study of cytomegalovirus exposure and HLA in healthy donors. The PCR used 60 Vbeta and 13 Jbeta primers. The method was immunoSEQ multiplex PCR; TCRdb's version includes in-frame clones alone and lacks a portion of them. The sample shows some 150,000 clones, 75% to 90% of them seen only once. The sequenced material came from PBMCs. Receptor source: a woman aged 18-29 years in good health and CMV-seronegative.

The chain joins TRBV29-1 to TRBJ1-4, with D perhaps matching TRBD1 (5 bases). The ends were cut back, 4 bases at V and 0 bases at J, with 9 bases in the middle. Per germline, CDR1 SQVTM and CDR2 ANQGSEA. The CDR3 length is 14 residues. CDR3 loop: CSVVGLATNEKLFF. DNA of the CDR3: TGCAGCGTTGTGGGACTTGCAACTAATGAAAAACTGTTTTTT.

This chain links TRBV7-9 with TRBJ2-7; D is possibly TRBD2 (7 bases). This CDR3 region has 14 residues. Germline V gene data show CDR1 as SEHNR and CDR2 as FQNEAQ (reference sequence). Trimming took 7 bases from V and 5 from J, leaving 18 bases between them. The CDR3: CASTKGGGWHEQYF. The CDR3 DNA is TGTGCCAGCACTAAAGGGGGGGGTTGGCACGAGCAGTACTTC.

This clone was detected only once. The rearrangement joins TRBV27 to TRBJ1-5; tentative D call: TRBD1 (5 bases). Deletions cut 5 bases from V and 6 bases from J, with 17 bases between. Per the germline V gene, CDR1 is MNHEY and CDR2 is SMNVEV (reference sequence). This CDR3 comprises 15 residues. The CDR3 nucleotides read TGTGCCAGCAGTCAAACCCGGGGGACGGTTCAGCCCCAGCATTTT. Amino acid sequence: CASSQTRGTVQPQHF.

About this clone itself: A read error may produce the germline difference seen at one junction end. The chain combines TRBV7-9 with TRBJ2-7; 9 bases agree with TRBD1. The length of the CDR3 is 16 residues. Germline CDR1 SEHNR, CDR2 FQNEAQ (reference sequence). DNA for the CDR3: TGTTCCAGCAGCTTTCAAATCGGGACAGGGAGGTACGAGCAGTACTTC. Translation: CSSSFQIGTGRYEQYF.

The chain recombines TRBV11-3 with TRBJ1-2; no clear D gene. Germline CDR1 is SGHNT and CDR2 is YENEEA. V was trimmed by 1 base and J by 2 bases, leaving 11 bases between them. This CDR3 spans 15 amino acids. The CDR3 coding sequence is TGTGCCAGCAGCTTAGCCGGAAACAGAAACTATGGCTACACCTTC. It encodes CASSLAGNRNYGYTF.